Reported below is one TCR beta chain. The antigen remains undetermined. Buffy coats from healthy blood donors served as controls. These data come from a study of STAT5B mutations in CD4+ large granular lymphocyte leukemia. Study summary: Among healthy controls, a particular HLA allele went with more CDR3 'QG' motifs.

Study results and limitations: Main leukemic clonotypes were patient-specific, but 20% to 25% appeared at low frequency elsewhere. Compared with healthy controls (2/35), patient top clones favored TRBV06 (8/27).

The table came from immunoSEQ multiplex PCR; TCRdb's copy has only in-frame clones and leaves some out. The sample yields roughly 36,000 clones, approximately 88% seen once. The V and J ends lost 1 base and 1 base respectively, with 10 bases between them. CDR1 and CDR2 from the germline V gene are SGHTA and FQGNSA. This CDR3 has 15 amino acids. This clonotype was sampled from a human donor in good health. This sequence joins TRBV7-2 and TRBJ1-2; weak D call: TRBD1 (6 bases). Sample: CD4+ T cells from blood buffy coats. The DNA of the CDR3 is TGTGCCAGCAGCTTAGGTGGACAGATTAACTATGGCTACACCTTC. Translated: CASSLGGQINYGYTF.